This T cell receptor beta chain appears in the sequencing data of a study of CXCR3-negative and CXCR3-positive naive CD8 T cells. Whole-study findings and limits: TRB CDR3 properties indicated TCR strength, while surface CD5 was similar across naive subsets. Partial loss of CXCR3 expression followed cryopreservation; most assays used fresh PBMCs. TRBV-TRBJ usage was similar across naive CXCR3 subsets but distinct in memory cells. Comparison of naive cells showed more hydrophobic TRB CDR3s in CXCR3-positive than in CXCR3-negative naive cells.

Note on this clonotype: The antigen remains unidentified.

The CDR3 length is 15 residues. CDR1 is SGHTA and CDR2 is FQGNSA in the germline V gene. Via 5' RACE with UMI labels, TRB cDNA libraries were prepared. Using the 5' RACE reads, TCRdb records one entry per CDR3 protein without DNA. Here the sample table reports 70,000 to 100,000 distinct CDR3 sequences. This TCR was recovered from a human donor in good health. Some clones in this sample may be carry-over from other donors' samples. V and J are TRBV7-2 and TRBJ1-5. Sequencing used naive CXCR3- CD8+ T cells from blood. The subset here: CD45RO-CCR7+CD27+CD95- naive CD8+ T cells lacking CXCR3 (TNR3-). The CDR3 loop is CASSLEAASNQPQHF.